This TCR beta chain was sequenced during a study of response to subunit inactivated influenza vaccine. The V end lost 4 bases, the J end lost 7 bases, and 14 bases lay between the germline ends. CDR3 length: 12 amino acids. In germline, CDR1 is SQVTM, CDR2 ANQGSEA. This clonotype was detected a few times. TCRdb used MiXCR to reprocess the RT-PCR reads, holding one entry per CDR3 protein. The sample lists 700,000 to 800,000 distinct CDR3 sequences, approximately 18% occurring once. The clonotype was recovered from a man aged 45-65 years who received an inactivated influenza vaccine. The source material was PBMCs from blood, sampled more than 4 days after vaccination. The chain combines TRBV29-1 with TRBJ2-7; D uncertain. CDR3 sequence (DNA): TGCAGCGTTGTTGGACCGACTGGGGAGCAGTACTTC. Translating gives CSVVGPTGEQYF.